This is a list of T cell receptor beta chains from one sample in a study of blood T cell repertoires in COVID-19. Measured with immunoSEQ multiplex PCR; TCRdb has only the in-frame clones, and not every one. This sample has 250,000 to 350,000 clones, with nearly 90% found just once. The sequenced sample was PBMCs or T cells enriched from blood (not recorded which). The source of these receptors is a woman between 25 and 40 years old who had recovered from COVID-19. Each CDR3 is given with its conserved first and last residue. Fields, in order: J gene, clone size, V gene, D gene, CDR3 protein, CDR3 DNA. The D gene is left open where the match is weak. Rows may omit the clone size; those that give it use once, few, many or a size class.

TRBJ1-1 . TRBV13 . CASSLVGAGTEAFF TGTGCCAGCAGCTTAGTGGGGGCGGGCACTGAAGCTTTCTTT
TRBJ1-4 . TRBV19 . CAGGRSEKGGKLFF TGTGCCGGAGGACGATCCGAGAAAGGGGGAAAACTGTTTTTT
TRBJ1-4 . TRBV5-5 . CASNGGAAGKGEKLFF TGTGCCAGCAACGGGGGGGCCGCAGGGAAGGGTGAAAAACTGTTTTTT
TRBJ2-1 . TRBV18 . CASSPDITGGAEQFF TGTGCCAGCTCACCGGACATTACCGGCGGAGCTGAGCAGTTCTTC
TRBJ2-7 few TRBV6-5 TRBD2 CASSYRSGASYEQYF TGTGCCAGCAGTTACCGTAGCGGGGCATCCTACGAGCAGTACTTC
TRBJ2-1 once TRBV3-1/TRBV3-2 TRBD1 CASSQDIGRGLYNEQFF TGTGCCAGCAGCCAAGATATCGGCAGGGGGCTTTACAATGAGCAGTTCTTC
TRBJ2-7 . TRBV12-3/TRBV12-4 . CASSLQVFYEQYF TGTGCCAGCAGTTTACAGGTTTTCTACGAGCAGTACTTC
TRBJ2-7 . TRBV19 TRBD1 CASSKGQGYEQYF TGTGCCAGTAGTAAGGGACAGGGCTACGAGCAGTACTTC
TRBJ1-6 . TRBV18 TRBD1 CASSPKLTGANSPLHF TGTGCCAGCTCACCAAAACTGACAGGGGCCAATTCACCCCTCCACTTT
TRBJ1-1 . TRBV30 . CAWSVGGATEAFF TGTGCCTGGAGTGTGGGGGGAGCCACTGAAGCTTTCTTT
TRBJ1-2 . TRBV5-1 TRBD1 CASSFNLDRDYTF TGCGCCAGCAGCTTCAACCTTGACAGGGACTACACCTTC
TRBJ1-2 . TRBV6-5 . CASSTAGLVGYTF TGTGCCAGCAGTACGGCAGGGTTAGTTGGCTACACCTTC
TRBJ1-1 . TRBV5-8 . CASSFMGLNTEAFF TGTGCCAGCAGCTTTATGGGGCTGAACACTGAAGCTTTCTTT